These 3 T cell receptor beta chains originate from one sample sequenced in a study of cytomegalovirus exposure and HLA in healthy donors. A multiplex PCR was run with 60 Vbeta primers and 13 Jbeta primers. Assay used: immunoSEQ multiplex PCR; TCRdb lists only in-frame clones, some missing. The sample has about 65,000 clones; roughly 80% are singletons. The sequencing sample was made of PBMCs. All receptors derive from a girl aged 10 to 17 in good health and CMV-seropositive.

The genes are TRBV9 and TRBJ2-7, with 10 bases fitting TRBD2. Germline V gene sequence: CDR1 SGDLS, CDR2 YYNGEE. This CDR3 region has 15 residues. V lost 0 bases to trimming and J lost 6 bases; unmatched junction nucleotides: 6. CDR3 loop: CASSVGVAGGPEQYF. The CDR3 DNA sequence: TGTGCCAGCAGCGTAGGGGTAGCGGGGGGACCCGAGCAGTACTTC.

The chain recombines TRBV28 with TRBJ2-4; D is uncertain. The CDR3 has 16 amino acids. The V end was cut by 1 base, the J end by 1 base, with 11 bases between. The germline V gene has CDR1 MDHEN and CDR2 SYDVKM. The CDR3, as DNA: TGTGCCAGCAGTTTATCATCAGGCGCGGCCAAAAACATTCAGTACTTC. It specifies CASSLSSGAAKNIQYF.

The chain uses TRBV28 and TRBJ2-7, with a possible D match to TRBD2 (6 bases). V was cut by 1 base and J by 7 bases, with 8 bases left in between. Germline values: CDR1 MDHEN, CDR2 SYDVKM. The CDR3 has 12 residues. The CDR3 DNA is TGTGCCAGCAGTTTATTGGGAGGAGAGCAGTACTTC. This encodes CASSLLGGEQYF.